The clone carrying this T cell receptor (beta chain) was seen ten or more times. Its antigen remains unidentified. The record originates from a study of CD8 T cells in ankylosing spondylitis. Study outcomes and limitations: Disease-linked clones reportedly showed significant enrichment in matched ankylosing spondylitis synovial fluid.

CDR3 size: 16 residues. CDR1 and CDR2 (germline): SGHRS, YFSETQ. With 3 bases clipped from V and 4 bases from J, the junction kept 8 bases outside the gene matches. Quantitative 5'-RACE with molecular barcodes generated TCR beta libraries. MiXCR, applied by TCRdb to the 5' RACE reads, yields one record per CDR3 protein. The sample holds roughly 120,000 distinct CDR3 sequences, approximately 15% seen once. What was sequenced was blood, either unsorted or a sorted T cell fraction (not recorded which). The gene calls are TRBV5-1 and TRBJ2-3, with 10 bases fitting TRBD2. The TCR was taken from a female donor with ankylosing spondylitis or in good health (not recorded which). CDR3 protein: CASSSLAGVGPDTQYF. The CDR3 nucleotides read TGCGCCAGCAGCTCCCTAGCGGGAGTCGGGCCAGATACGCAGTATTTT.